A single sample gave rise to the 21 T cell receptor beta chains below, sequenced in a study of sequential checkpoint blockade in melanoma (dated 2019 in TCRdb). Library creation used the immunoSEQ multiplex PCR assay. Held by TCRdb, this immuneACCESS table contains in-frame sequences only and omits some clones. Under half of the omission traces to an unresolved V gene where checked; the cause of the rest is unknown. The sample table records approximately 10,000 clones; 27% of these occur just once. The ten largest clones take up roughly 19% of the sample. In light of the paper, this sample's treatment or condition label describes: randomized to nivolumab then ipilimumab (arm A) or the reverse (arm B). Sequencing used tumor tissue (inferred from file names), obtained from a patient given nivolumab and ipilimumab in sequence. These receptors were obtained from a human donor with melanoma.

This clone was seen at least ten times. The CDR3 loop is CASSSGQQVWYGYTF. The CDR3 region has the DNA TGTGCCAGCAGCTCCGGACAGCAGGTTTGGTATGGCTACACCTTC. The chain carries TRBV11-3 and TRBJ1-2, with TRBD1 as a possible D gene (6 bases). There are 15 residues in the CDR3. Germline V lookup: CDR1 SGHNT, CDR2 YENEEA. V was clipped by 4 bases and J by 5 bases, with 17 bases between them. Supplemented by reference TRBV11-3 and TRBJ1-2, the full variable domain reads EAGVVQSPRYKIIEKKQPVAFWCNPISGHNTLYWYLQNLGQGPELLIRYENEEAVDDSQLPKDRFSAERLKGVDSTLKIQPAELGDSAVYLCASSSGQQVWYGYTFGSGTRLTVV.

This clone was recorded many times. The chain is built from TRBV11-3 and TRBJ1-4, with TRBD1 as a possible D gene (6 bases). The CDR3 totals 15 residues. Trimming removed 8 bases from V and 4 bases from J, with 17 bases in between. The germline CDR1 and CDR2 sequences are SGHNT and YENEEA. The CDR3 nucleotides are TGTGCCAGCGGACGACGACCGGGACATAATGAAAAACTGTTTTTT. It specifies CASGRRPGHNEKLFF.

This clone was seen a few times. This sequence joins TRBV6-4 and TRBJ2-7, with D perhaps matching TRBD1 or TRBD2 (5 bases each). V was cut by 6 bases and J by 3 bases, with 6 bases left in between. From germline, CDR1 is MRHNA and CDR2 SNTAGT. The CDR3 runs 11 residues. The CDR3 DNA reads TGTGCCAGCAGGAGGGGCTACGAGCAGTACTTC. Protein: CASRRGYEQYF.

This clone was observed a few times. CDR3 sequence (DNA): TGTGCCAGCAGCTTATCGGCGGGGGGGCTTTTCAATGAGCAGTTCTTC. Protein: CASSLSAGGLFNEQFF. This sequence joins TRBV11-3 and TRBJ2-1; 9 bases agree with TRBD2. J lost 6 bases, V lost 2 bases, and 8 bases had no gene match. Per the germline V gene, CDR1 is SGHNT and CDR2 is YENEEA. The CDR3 is 16 residues long.

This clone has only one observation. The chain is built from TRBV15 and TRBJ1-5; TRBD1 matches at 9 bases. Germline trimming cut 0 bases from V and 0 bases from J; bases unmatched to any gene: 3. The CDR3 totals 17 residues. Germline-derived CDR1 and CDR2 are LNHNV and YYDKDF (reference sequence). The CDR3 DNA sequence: TGTGCCACCAGCAGAGAACAGGGGGCTTATAGCAATCAGCCCCAGCATTTT. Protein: CATSREQGAYSNQPQHF.

CDR3 loop: CASSYAARIGTNEQFF. DNA of the CDR3: TGTGCCAGCAGTTACGCCGCCAGGATAGGAACGAATGAGCAGTTCTTC. This chain links TRBV6-8 with TRBJ2-1; no reliable D call. From germline, CDR1 is MNHGY and CDR2 SAAAGT. This CDR3 has 16 amino acids. Trimming took off 2 bases at V and 7 bases at J, with 18 bases between the two ends.

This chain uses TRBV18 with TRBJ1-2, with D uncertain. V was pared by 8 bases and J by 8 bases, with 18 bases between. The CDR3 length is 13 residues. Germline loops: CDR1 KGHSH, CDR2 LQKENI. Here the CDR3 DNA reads TGTGCCAGCCGCGGGTACGGCGCTATCGGCTACACCTTC. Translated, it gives CASRGYGAIGYTF.

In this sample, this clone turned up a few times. The CDR3 DNA follows: TGTGCCAGCAGTGACCCTCCAGGGCGGGCTAATGAAAAACTGTTTTTT. It yields the protein CASSDPPGRANEKLFF. The chain carries TRBV6-8 and TRBJ1-4, with D maybe TRBD1 (5 bases). The V gene's germline CDR1 is MNHGY and CDR2 SAAAGT. V was trimmed by 5 bases and J by 3 bases, leaving 16 bases between them. The CDR3 is made up of 16 amino acids.

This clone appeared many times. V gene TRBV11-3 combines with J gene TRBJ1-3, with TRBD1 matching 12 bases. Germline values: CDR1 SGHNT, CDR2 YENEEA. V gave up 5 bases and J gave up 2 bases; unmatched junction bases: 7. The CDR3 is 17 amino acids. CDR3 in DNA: TGTGCCAGCAGCCAAGGGACAGGGGGCTTAGCTGGAAACACCATATATTTT. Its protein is CASSQGTGGLAGNTIYF. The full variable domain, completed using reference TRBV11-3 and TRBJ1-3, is EAGVVQSPRYKIIEKKQPVAFWCNPISGHNTLYWYLQNLGQGPELLIRYENEEAVDDSQLPKDRFSAERLKGVDSTLKIQPAELGDSAVYLCASSQGTGGLAGNTIYFGEGSWLTVV.

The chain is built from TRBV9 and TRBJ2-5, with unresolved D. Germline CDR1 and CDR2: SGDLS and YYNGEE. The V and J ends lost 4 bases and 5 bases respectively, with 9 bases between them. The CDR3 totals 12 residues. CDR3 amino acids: CASSSPEETQYF. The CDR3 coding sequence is TGTGCCAGCAGCTCACCTGAGGAGACCCAGTACTTC.

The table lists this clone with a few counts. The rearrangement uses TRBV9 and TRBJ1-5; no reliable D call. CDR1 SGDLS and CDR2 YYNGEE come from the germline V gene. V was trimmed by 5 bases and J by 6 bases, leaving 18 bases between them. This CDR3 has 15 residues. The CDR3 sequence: CASRALWGGFQPQHF. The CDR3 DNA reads TGTGCCAGCAGGGCCCTGTGGGGAGGGTTTCAGCCCCAGCATTTT.

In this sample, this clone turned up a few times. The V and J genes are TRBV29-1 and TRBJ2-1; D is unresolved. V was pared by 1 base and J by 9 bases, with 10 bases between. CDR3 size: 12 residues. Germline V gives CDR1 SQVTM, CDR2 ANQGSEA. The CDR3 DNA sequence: TGCAGCGTTGAAGTCAGGATCTCTGAGCAGTTCTTC. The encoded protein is CSVEVRISEQFF.

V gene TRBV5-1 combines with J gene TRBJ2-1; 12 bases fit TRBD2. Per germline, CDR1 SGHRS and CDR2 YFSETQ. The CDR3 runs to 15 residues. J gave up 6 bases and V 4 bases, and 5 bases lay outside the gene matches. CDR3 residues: CASSAGLAGPNEQFF. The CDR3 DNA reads TGCGCCAGCAGCGCGGGACTAGCGGGTCCCAATGAGCAGTTCTTC.

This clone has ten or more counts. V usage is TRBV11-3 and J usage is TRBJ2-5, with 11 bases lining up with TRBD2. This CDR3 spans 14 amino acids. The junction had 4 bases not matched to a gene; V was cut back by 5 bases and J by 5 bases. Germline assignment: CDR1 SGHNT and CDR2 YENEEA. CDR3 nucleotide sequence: TGTGCCAGCAGCGTTAGCGGGGGGGCGGAGACCCAGTACTTC. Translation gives CASSVSGGAETQYF.

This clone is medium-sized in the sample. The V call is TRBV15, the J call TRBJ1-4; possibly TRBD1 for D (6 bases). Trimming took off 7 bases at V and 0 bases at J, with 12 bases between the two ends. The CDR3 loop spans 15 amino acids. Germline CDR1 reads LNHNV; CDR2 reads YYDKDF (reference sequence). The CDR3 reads CATIGTHATNEKLFF. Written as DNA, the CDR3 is TGTGCCACCATTGGGACACACGCAACTAATGAAAAACTGTTTTTT.

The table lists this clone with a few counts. The CDR3 DNA is TGTGCCATCTCGGAAGGGGGCGCGGGCACTGAAGCTTTCTTT. Protein sequence: CAISEGGAGTEAFF. This chain connects TRBV6-8 to TRBJ1-1, with 7 bases fitting TRBD1. V lost 10 bases to trimming and J lost 4 bases; unmatched junction nucleotides: 12. The CDR3 is 14 residues long. CDR1 MNHGY and CDR2 SAAAGT come from the germline V gene.

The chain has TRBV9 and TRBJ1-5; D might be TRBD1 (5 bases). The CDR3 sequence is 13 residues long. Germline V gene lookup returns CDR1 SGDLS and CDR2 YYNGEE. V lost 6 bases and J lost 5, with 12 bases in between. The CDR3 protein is CASMRRGDQPQHF. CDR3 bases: TGTGCCAGCATGCGTCGGGGGGATCAGCCCCAGCATTTT.

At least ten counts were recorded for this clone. CDR3 amino acids: CASSPRLQETQYF. DNA of the CDR3: TGCGCCAGCAGCCCCCGACTGCAAGAGACCCAGTACTTC. V and J are TRBV4-1 and TRBJ2-5; D remains ambiguous. Germline values: CDR1 MGHRA, CDR2 YSYEKL. Trimming shortened V by 4 bases and J by 2 bases, and 8 bases separated the two germline ends. The CDR3 is 13 residues long.

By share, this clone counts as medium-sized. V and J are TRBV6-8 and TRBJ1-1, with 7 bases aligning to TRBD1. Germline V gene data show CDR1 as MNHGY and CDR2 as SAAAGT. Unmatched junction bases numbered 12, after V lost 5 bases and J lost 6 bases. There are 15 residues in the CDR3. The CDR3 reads CASSMRQGVKAEAFF. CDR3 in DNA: TGTGCCAGCAGTATGAGACAGGGCGTCAAAGCTGAAGCTTTCTTT.

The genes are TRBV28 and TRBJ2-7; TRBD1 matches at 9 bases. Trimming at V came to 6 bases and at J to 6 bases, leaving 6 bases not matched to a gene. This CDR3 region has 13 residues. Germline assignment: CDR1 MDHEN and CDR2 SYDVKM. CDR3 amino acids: CASRLQGAPEQYV. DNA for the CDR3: TGTGCCAGCAGGCTACAGGGGGCTCCCGAGCAGTACGTC.

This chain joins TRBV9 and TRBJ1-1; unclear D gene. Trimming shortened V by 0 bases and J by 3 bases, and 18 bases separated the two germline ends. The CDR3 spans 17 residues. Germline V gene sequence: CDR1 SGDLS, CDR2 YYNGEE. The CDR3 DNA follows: TGTGCCAGCAGCGTAGCGCTGGGATCCCCTGGGGACACTGAAGCTTTCTTT. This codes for CASSVALGSPGDTEAFF.